The 31 T cell receptor beta chains presented below share a single source sample, sequenced in a study of cytomegalovirus exposure and HLA in healthy donors. This PCR relied on a set of 60 Vbeta primers and 13 Jbeta primers. The repertoire was sequenced with immunoSEQ multiplex PCR; TCRdb's copy has only in-frame clones and lacks some. The listing records about 110,000 clones. Specimen: PBMCs. The source of these receptors is a man between 45 and 60 years old in good health and CMV-seronegative.

The chain has TRBV7-2 and TRBJ1-2; D is unclear. Trimming left V 3 bases short and J 4 bases short, with 21 bases between. The CDR3 length is 17 residues. Germline V gives CDR1 SGHTA, CDR2 FQGNSA. The CDR3 coding sequence is TGTGCCAGCAGCTTCGGCGGAGGTCTAGGGCTTAGCTATGGCTACACCTTC. Translating gives CASSFGGGLGLSYGYTF. The full variable domain, rest sourced from reference TRBV7-2 and TRBJ1-2, is GAGVSQSPSNKVTEKGKDVELRCDPISGHTALYWYRQSLGQGLEFLIYFQGNSAPDKSGLPSDRFSAERTGGSVSTLTIQRTQQEDSAVYLCASSFGGGLGLSYGYTFGSGTRLTVV.

The chain has TRBV5-1 and TRBJ1-5; D call uncertain. Germline V lookup: CDR1 SGHRS, CDR2 YFSETQ. The CDR3 length is 15 residues. The V gene lost 5 bases and the J gene lost 4 bases, with 16 bases spanning the gap. The CDR3 loop reads CASSLGSSGNQPQHF. As DNA, the CDR3 is TGCGCCAGCAGTCTTGGTTCGTCCGGGAATCAGCCCCAGCATTTT. Full variable domain (remainder filled in from reference TRBV5-1 and TRBJ1-5): KAGVTQTPRYLIKTRGQQVTLSCSPISGHRSVSWYQQTPGQGLQFLFEYFSETQRNKGNFPGRFSGRQFSNSRSEMNVSTLELGDSALYLCASSLGSSGNQPQHFGDGTRLSIL.

The chain combines TRBV29-1 with TRBJ1-1; D uncertain. With 5 bases removed from V and 5 bases from J, the gap between germline ends came to 9 bases. CDR3 length: 11 amino acids. The germline gives CDR1 SQVTM, CDR2 ANQGSEA. The CDR3 sequence is CSVIRDTEAFF. In nucleotides, the CDR3 is TGCAGCGTTATTCGGGATACTGAAGCTTTCTTT.

This sequence joins TRBV6-5 and TRBJ2-3; possible D gene TRBD2, 6 bases. Germline-derived CDR1 and CDR2 are MNHEY and SVGAGI. CDR3 length: 14 residues. Deletions cut 5 bases from V and 4 bases from J, with 13 bases between. The CDR3 protein is CASSQRTMADTQYF. The CDR3 DNA is TGTGCCAGCAGTCAAAGGACTATGGCAGATACGCAGTATTTT.

The V gene is TRBV27, the J gene TRBJ2-1; the D gene is possibly TRBD1 (5 bases). Between the trimmed V and J ends, which lost 0 bases and 2 bases, there was a span of 8 bases. Per the germline V gene, CDR1 is MNHEY and CDR2 is SMNVEV (reference sequence). CDR3 length equals 15 residues. The CDR3 DNA is TGTGCCAGCAGTTTATCGGGGCCAGCCTACAATGAGCAGTTCTTC. It yields the protein CASSLSGPAYNEQFF.

The chain has TRBV4-1 and TRBJ2-7; D is possibly TRBD2 (6 bases). Germline CDR1 reads MGHRA; CDR2 reads YSYEKL. The CDR3 has 13 residues. Trimming took 4 bases from V and 3 from J, leaving 10 bases between them. The CDR3 sequence is CASSPRGIYEQYF. DNA of the CDR3: TGCGCCAGCAGCCCGCGGGGTATCTACGAGCAGTACTTC.

V and J are TRBV27 and TRBJ1-1, with D unclear. V lost 0 bases, J lost 5 bases, and 7 bases lay in between. CDR1 MNHEY and CDR2 SMNVEV come from the germline V gene (reference sequence). This CDR3 spans 13 amino acids. CDR3 in amino acids: CASSLSGGTEAFF. CDR3 nucleotides: TGTGCCAGCAGTTTATCGGGAGGGACTGAAGCTTTCTTT.

The gene calls are TRBV25-1 and TRBJ1-1, with 7 bases identical to TRBD1. The CDR3 spans 13 residues. J lost 4 bases, V lost 7 bases, and 6 bases had no gene match. The germline V gene has CDR1 MGHDK and CDR2 SYGVNS. The CDR3 here is CASNTGVGTEAFF. The CDR3 bases are TGTGCCAGCAACACAGGGGTTGGCACTGAAGCTTTCTTT.

J is TRBJ1-1 and V is TRBV14, with TRBD1 identical over 7 bases. The germline CDR1 and CDR2 sequences are SGHDN and FVKESK. The V gene end was trimmed by 3 bases and the J gene end by 1 base; junction bases not matched to a gene: 2. The CDR3 runs 14 residues. The chain's CDR3 is CASSHRDRNTEAFF. The CDR3, as DNA: TGTGCCAGCAGCCACAGGGACAGGAACACTGAAGCTTTCTTT.

The chain joins TRBV4-1 to TRBJ2-5, with TRBD2 as a possible D gene (5 bases). The germline V and J ends were trimmed by 1 base and 5 bases, with 8 bases remaining between them. The germline gives CDR1 MGHRA, CDR2 YSYEKL. This CDR3 is 13 amino acids long. CDR3 amino acids: CASSQAGSETQYF. The CDR3 DNA sequence: TGCGCCAGCAGCCAAGCGGGATCGGAGACCCAGTACTTC.

The J gene is TRBJ2-5, the V gene TRBV5-5; possible D gene TRBD1, 7 bases. This CDR3 is 15 amino acids long. Trimming shortened V by 0 bases and J by 5 bases, and 14 bases separated the two germline ends. The germline CDR1 and CDR2 sequences are SGHKS and YYEKEE (reference sequence). CDR3 sequence reads: CASSLVTGRSETQYF. CDR3 nucleotide sequence: TGTGCCAGCAGCTTGGTGACAGGGAGGTCGGAGACCCAGTACTTC.

With regard to this clone: This same CDR3 is encoded by further DNA sequences in the sample. The chain carries TRBV5-1 and TRBJ1-2; 7 nucleotides line up with TRBD1. Germline values: CDR1 SGHRS, CDR2 YFSETQ. This CDR3 is 14 amino acids long. The V gene end was trimmed by 0 bases and the J gene end by 6 bases; junction bases not matched to a gene: 5. The CDR3 protein is CASSLDPGGHGYTF. In DNA form, the CDR3 reads TGCGCCAGCAGCTTGGACCCAGGGGGTCATGGCTACACCTTC.

V usage is TRBV19 and J usage is TRBJ2-3; 11 bases fit TRBD2. CDR3 length equals 14 residues. CDR1 is LNHDA, CDR2 SQIVND, per germline (reference sequence). Losses at the gene ends were 3 bases for V and 5 bases for J; bases not matched to a gene: 1. The CDR3 here is CASSIGLAGDTQYF. CDR3 DNA: TGTGCCAGTAGTATCGGACTAGCGGGAGATACGCAGTATTTT.

V gene TRBV7-2 combines with J gene TRBJ1-2; no clear D gene. The CDR3 totals 12 residues. Germline V CDR1 and CDR2: SGHTA, FQGNSA. V gave up 10 bases and J gave up 7 bases, with 16 bases separating them. CDR3: CANFDQDAGYTF. The CDR3 bases are TGTGCCAACTTTGACCAGGATGCTGGCTACACCTTC.

CDR3: CASSATGTTYEQYF. CDR3 DNA sequence: TGCGCCAGCAGCGCGACCGGGACTACCTACGAGCAGTACTTC. The V and J genes are TRBV5-1 and TRBJ2-7, with TRBD2 matching over 7 bases. Trimming at V came to 4 bases and at J to 2 bases, leaving 6 bases not matched to a gene. Germline loops: CDR1 SGHRS, CDR2 YFSETQ. This CDR3 has 14 amino acids.

The rearrangement uses TRBV7-2 and TRBJ1-1, with a weak D call TRBD1 (5 bases). Trimming stripped 2 bases from V and 4 bases from J, with 14 bases between. This CDR3 has 15 amino acids. Looked up from germline, CDR1 is SGHTA and CDR2 is FQGNSA. CDR3 sequence reads: CASSLFRGLGTEAFF. In DNA, the CDR3 is TGTGCCAGCAGCTTATTTAGGGGACTAGGCACTGAAGCTTTCTTT.

The chain has TRBV4-3 and TRBJ2-3, with 7 bases aligning to TRBD2. The J segment lost 4 bases and the V segment lost 4 bases, leaving 17 bases of the junction unmatched. The germline CDR1 and CDR2 sequences are LGHNA and YSLEER. This CDR3 contains 18 residues. The CDR3 bases are TGCGCCAGCAGCCGAAGGTATGGGGCGGGAGCTATGCCAGATACGCAGTATTTT. The encoded protein is CASSRRYGAGAMPDTQYF.

This chain connects TRBV7-8 to TRBJ1-1; the D gene is possibly TRBD1 (5 bases). The V and J ends lost 5 bases and 4 bases respectively, with 11 bases between them. The CDR3 loop spans 13 amino acids. Germline-derived CDR1 and CDR2 are SGHVS and FQNEAQ. The CDR3 reads CASSQGIVTEAFF. CDR3 bases: TGTGCCAGCAGCCAGGGAATAGTCACTGAAGCTTTCTTT.

The chain joins TRBV11-3 to TRBJ1-4; 11 bases fit TRBD1. V was pared by 5 bases and J by 7 bases, with 3 bases of the junction left unmatched. This CDR3 is built from 14 residues. Germline lookup yields CDR1 SGHNT and CDR2 YENEEA. The CDR3 reads CASSLGTGGEKLFF. CDR3 nucleotides: TGTGCCAGCAGCCTCGGGACAGGGGGTGAAAAACTGTTTTTT.

The J gene is TRBJ2-7, the V gene TRBV5-8; D is ambiguous. The CDR3 is made up of 13 amino acids. Germline CDR1 and CDR2: SGHTS and YDEGEE. The V gene lost 2 bases and the J gene lost 4 bases, with 10 bases spanning the gap. CDR3 residues: CASSFTTGYEQYF. CDR3 DNA sequence: TGTGCCAGCAGCTTCACGACTGGATACGAGCAGTACTTC.

The chain has TRBV5-4 and TRBJ2-7; 12 bases agree with TRBD2. In germline, CDR1 is SGHNT, CDR2 YYREEE (reference sequence). The CDR3 spans 15 residues. The V segment lost 3 bases and the J segment 5 bases; nucleotides outside the gene matches: 6. Written as DNA, the CDR3 is TGTGCCAGCAGCTCAAGGACTAGCGGGGCACACGAGCAGTACTTC. It encodes CASSSRTSGAHEQYF. Full variable domain (outside the CDR3, taken from reference TRBV5-4 and TRBJ2-7): ETGVTQSPTHLIKTRGQQVTLRCSSQSGHNTVSWYQQALGQGPQFIFQYYREEENGRGNFPPRFSGLQFPNYSSELNVNALELDDSALYLCASSSRTSGAHEQYFGPGTRLTVT.

The V gene is TRBV2, the J gene TRBJ1-2; 9 nucleotides align to TRBD1. This CDR3 region has 14 residues. Germline V gene sequence: CDR1 SNHLY, CDR2 FYNNEI. J gave up 7 bases and V 6 bases, and 9 bases lay outside the gene matches. The CDR3 protein is CASRFLQGAAGYTF. The DNA of the CDR3 is TGTGCCAGCAGATTCCTACAGGGGGCTGCTGGCTACACCTTC. Full variable domain (outside the CDR3, taken from reference TRBV2 and TRBJ1-2): EPEVTQTPSHQVTQMGQEVILRCVPISNHLYFYWYRQILGQKVEFLVSFYNNEISEKSEIFDDQFSVERPDGSNFTLKIRSTKLEDSAMYFCASRFLQGAAGYTFGSGTRLTVV.

The chain is built from TRBV9 and TRBJ2-5, with D perhaps matching TRBD2 (6 bases). The J call is doubtful: the DNA matches TRBJ2-7 better. Germline V gene lookup returns CDR1 SGDLS and CDR2 YYNGEE. The CDR3 sequence is 16 residues long. The CDR3 protein is CASSVAGGGSVGEQYF. The CDR3 DNA sequence: TGTGCCAGCAGCGTAGCTGGGGGAGGCTCGGTAGGCGAGCAGTACTTC.

V is TRBV29-1 and J is TRBJ2-3; 10 nucleotides align to TRBD2. The CDR3 contains 16 residues. The germline V gene has CDR1 SQVTM and CDR2 ANQGSEA. Trimming cost V 4 bases and J 3 bases; bases outside gene matches: 10. CDR3 coding DNA: TGCAGCGTTGGCCATCTAGCGGGGGTGGGTACAGATACGCAGTATTTT. Its translation: CSVGHLAGVGTDTQYF.

The chain has TRBV6-5 and TRBJ2-3; 8 positions match TRBD1. CDR1 and CDR2 from the germline V gene are MNHEY and SVGAGI. The J segment lost 6 bases and the V segment lost 6 bases, leaving 5 bases of the junction unmatched. The CDR3 totals 13 residues. CDR3 sequence reads: CASRRTGTDTQYF. The CDR3 DNA sequence: TGTGCCAGCAGAAGGACAGGGACGGATACGCAGTATTTT.

V and J are TRBV7-9 and TRBJ1-5; D call uncertain. The V end lost 5 bases, the J end lost 4 bases, and 15 bases lay between the germline ends. Germline CDR1 is SEHNR and CDR2 is FQNEAQ (reference sequence). This CDR3 has 15 amino acids. The DNA for the CDR3 is TGTGCCAGCAGCCACGACACAGAGAATAATCAGCCCCAGCATTTT. Translating it yields CASSHDTENNQPQHF.

This chain connects TRBV27 to TRBJ1-1, with D uncertain. The V end lost 5 bases, the J end lost 0 bases, and 7 bases lay between the germline ends. This CDR3 is 13 amino acids long. The germline V gene encodes CDR1 MNHEY and CDR2 SMNVEV (reference sequence). The CDR3 spells CASSLHMNTEAFF. The CDR3 DNA reads as TGTGCCAGCAGTCTCCACATGAACACTGAAGCTTTCTTT.

This chain links TRBV6-5 with TRBJ2-2, with D possibly matching TRBD2 (5 bases). The CDR3 has 13 amino acids. V was shortened by 2 bases and J by 6 bases, with 7 bases between the two germline ends. Germline V gives CDR1 MNHEY, CDR2 SVGAGI. CDR3 DNA: TGTGCCAGCAGTTACGGGCGGGCCGGGGAGCTGTTTTTT. Its protein product is CASSYGRAGELFF.

This chain uses TRBV10-3 with TRBJ1-4; 7 bases fit TRBD1. The CDR3 runs to 14 residues. Germline V gene data show CDR1 as ENHRY and CDR2 as SYGVKD. The junction had 13 bases not matched to a gene; V was cut back by 10 bases and J by 8 bases. CDR3 nucleotide sequence: TGTGCCACGAGGGAAGACAGGGTCTCGGAAAAACTGTTTTTT. Protein sequence: CATREDRVSEKLFF.

V usage is TRBV11-2 and J usage is TRBJ2-7; no clear D. CDR3 length: 15 residues. Trimming cost V 5 bases and J 2 bases, with 16 bases left between them. Germline CDR1 is SGHAT and CDR2 is FQNNGV. The CDR3, as DNA: TGTGCCAGCAGCCTTGACACGATTTCCACCTACGAGCAGTACTTC. The encoded protein is CASSLDTISTYEQYF. Supplemented by reference TRBV11-2 and TRBJ2-7, the full variable domain reads EAGVAQSPRYKIIEKRQSVAFWCNPISGHATLYWYQQILGQGPKLLIQFQNNGVVDDSQLPKDRFSAERLKGVDSTLKIQPAKLEDSAVYLCASSLDTISTYEQYFGPGTRLTVT.

The chain joins TRBV9 to TRBJ1-5; D remains ambiguous. V lost 3 bases and J lost 4, with 14 bases in between. The CDR3 has 15 residues. Per germline, CDR1 SGDLS and CDR2 YYNGEE. The CDR3 DNA reads TGTGCCAGCAGCGGGGCGAACAGCTTAAATCAGCCCCAGCATTTT. This gives the protein CASSGANSLNQPQHF.